The 23 T cell receptor beta chains presented below share a single source sample, sequenced in a study of identical twins. One entry per CDR3 protein, called by TCRdb with MiXCR from the 5' RACE reads. The sample yields about 530,000 distinct CDR3 sequences, approximately 16% seen once. These data are also associated with another study on yellow fever vaccine responses in identical twins.

The source material was CD4+ T cells sorted from blood. These receptor sequences come from a woman younger than 35 in good health.

The gene calls are TRBV20-1 and TRBJ2-2; TRBD2 matches 8 bases. The junction had 9 bases not matched to a gene; V was cut back by 0 bases and J by 0 bases. The CDR3 runs 18 residues. Germline loops: CDR1 DFQATT, CDR2 SNEGSKA (reference sequence). CDR3 loop: CSARDGRTSIPNTGELFF. The CDR3, as DNA: TGCAGTGCTAGAGACGGGCGGACTAGCATCCCGAACACCGGGGAGCTGTTTTTT.

This clonotype has just a few counts. The chain carries TRBV19 and TRBJ2-7; D unresolved. The CDR3 spans 14 residues. Germline assignment: CDR1 LNHDA and CDR2 SQIVND (reference sequence). Trimming removed 4 bases from V and 4 bases from J, with 14 bases in between. Written as DNA, the CDR3 is TGTGCCAGTAGTAAAGAAATCTTGGCGTACGAGCAGTACTTC. Its translation: CASSKEILAYEQYF.

This chain joins TRBV27 and TRBJ2-5, with D possibly matching TRBD2 (6 bases). Germline CDR1 MNHEY, CDR2 SMNVEV (reference sequence). Trimming removed 6 bases at V and 5 bases at J, with 13 bases between. There are 13 residues in the CDR3. The DNA for the CDR3 is TGTGCCAGCAGGAGACTAGTTGAGGAGACCCAGTACTTC. Its translation: CASRRLVEETQYF.

This clonotype has only a few counts. CDR3 sequence: CASTFRQGMNTEAFF. DNA of the CDR3: TGCGCCAGCACCTTCAGACAGGGGATGAACACTGAAGCTTTCTTT. The chain recombines TRBV10-2 with TRBJ1-1; 8 bases are a match to TRBD1. The ends lost 7 bases at V and 0 bases at J; junction bases unmatched: 7. Germline CDR1 and CDR2: WSHSY and SAAADI. CDR3 length: 15 residues.

V gene TRBV24-1 combines with J gene TRBJ2-1; D possibly matches TRBD1 or TRBD2 (5 bases each). The CDR3 has 16 residues. CDR1 KGHDR and CDR2 SFDVKD come from the germline V gene. The V end was cut by 5 bases, the J end by 0 bases, with 13 bases between. CDR3 nucleotide sequence: TGTGCCACCAGTGCTCCGGGGACGACCTCCTACAATGAGCAGTTCTTC. Protein: CATSAPGTTSYNEQFF.

The sample holds a few counts of this clonotype. The rearrangement uses TRBV19 and TRBJ2-1; 8 positions agree with TRBD2. Germline CDR1 is LNHDA and CDR2 is SQIVND (reference sequence). Losses at the gene ends were 4 bases for V and 7 bases for J; bases not matched to a gene: 12. The CDR3 totals 16 residues. The CDR3 sequence: CASSTPAGVPKNEQFF. CDR3 DNA: TGTGCCAGTAGTACCCCAGCGGGAGTTCCTAAAAATGAGCAGTTCTTC.

V and J are TRBV29-1 and TRBJ2-3; possibly TRBD2 for D (6 bases). Per the germline V gene, CDR1 is SQVTM and CDR2 is ANQGSEA. The CDR3 has 14 residues. V lost 7 bases, J lost 4 bases, and 18 bases lay in between. The CDR3 here is CSARWGGMSDTQYF. The CDR3 DNA follows: TGCAGCGCCCGATGGGGCGGGATGTCAGATACGCAGTATTTT.

The chain combines TRBV20-1 with TRBJ2-3, with TRBD2 matching over 11 bases. The germline CDR1 and CDR2 sequences are DFQATT and SNEGSKA (reference sequence). This CDR3 has 16 residues. J lost 6 bases, V lost 2 bases, and 10 bases had no gene match. The DNA of the CDR3 is TGCAGTGCTAGAAGTGGGACTAGCGGAATGGGGGATACGCAGTATTTT. Translated: CSARSGTSGMGDTQYF.

This clonotype has more than one count but fewer than ten. The gene calls are TRBV14 and TRBJ2-1, with 10 bases fitting TRBD2. CDR3 size: 17 residues. Losses at the gene ends were 0 bases for V and 2 bases for J; bases not matched to a gene: 4. Per the germline V gene, CDR1 is SGHDN and CDR2 is FVKESK. The CDR3 reads CASSQEGGLAAYNEQFF. CDR3 sequence (DNA): TGTGCCAGCAGCCAAGAGGGCGGACTAGCGGCCTACAATGAGCAGTTCTTC.

Only a few counts were recorded for this clonotype. For the CDR3, the DNA is TGTGCCAGCAGCCAAAGTCCTGGGGTAACTAGCGGAGCTTGGGGCTCAGATACGCAGTATTTT. Translating it yields CASSQSPGVTSGAWGSDTQYF. This sequence joins TRBV14 and TRBJ2-3, with 8 bases fitting TRBD2. After removal of 2 bases from V and 4 bases from J, the junction contained 23 bases not matched to a gene. The CDR3 is 21 amino acids. Germline V gene lookup returns CDR1 SGHDN and CDR2 FVKESK.

There are many counts of this clonotype. The chain couples TRBV12-3 or TRBV12-4 to TRBJ2-5; weak D call: TRBD1 (5 bases). CDR3 length: 17 residues. The V end lost 4 bases, the J end lost 2 bases, and 20 bases lay between the germline ends. The CDR3 DNA follows: TGTGCCAGCAGTTCCGGCTCTATCGCAAAGGGGCAAGAGACCCAGTACTTC. This gives the protein CASSSGSIAKGQETQYF.

This clonotype appeared a few times. The J gene is TRBJ2-2, the V gene TRBV6-2 or TRBV6-3; D is perhaps TRBD2 (5 bases). V shed 5 bases and J shed 5 bases, with 15 bases lying between them. Germline lookup yields CDR1 MNHEY and CDR2 SVGEGT. The CDR3 runs 15 residues. The CDR3 bases are TGTGCCAGCAGTCTCTATTACCCGGGGACCGGGGAGCTGTTTTTT. It yields the protein CASSLYYPGTGELFF.

This chain connects TRBV20-1 to TRBJ2-3; 11 bases match TRBD2. This CDR3 has 14 amino acids. Germline CDR1 and CDR2: DFQATT and SNEGSKA (reference sequence). The V gene end was trimmed by 3 bases and the J gene end by 3 bases; junction bases not matched to a gene: 2. CDR3 in amino acids: CSASLAGGTDTQYF. Here the CDR3 DNA reads TGCAGTGCTAGCCTAGCGGGAGGAACAGATACGCAGTATTTT.

This clonotype was seen a handful of times. Here the CDR3 reads CASTMDSGEQFF. DNA for the CDR3: TGTGCCAGCACAATGGACAGTGGTGAGCAGTTCTTC. The V and J genes are TRBV2 and TRBJ2-1; TRBD1 is a possible D gene (6 bases). Looked up from germline, CDR1 is SNHLY and CDR2 is FYNNEI. The CDR3 is 12 amino acids. Trimming took 7 bases from V and 9 from J, leaving 13 bases between them.

The CDR3 spells CASSPLAGRGSYNEQFF. The DNA of the CDR3 is TGTGCCAGCAGCCCCCTCGCCGGCCGGGGCTCCTACAATGAGCAGTTCTTC. The J gene is TRBJ2-1, the V gene TRBV14; maybe TRBD2 (5 bases). This CDR3 comprises 17 residues. Looked up from germline, CDR1 is SGHDN and CDR2 is FVKESK. V lost 4 bases and J lost 0, with 16 bases in between.

The CDR3 coding sequence is TGTGCCAGCAGCATTGCCACAGGGTCGTTATACCACGAGCAGTACTTC. This codes for CASSIATGSLYHEQYF. The gene calls are TRBV7-9 and TRBJ2-7, with a tentative D call TRBD1 (6 bases). The CDR3 has 16 residues. The V end was cut by 5 bases, the J end by 5 bases, with 22 bases between. Germline CDR1 and CDR2: SEHNR and FQNEAQ (reference sequence). Full variable domain (outside the CDR3, taken from reference TRBV7-9 and TRBJ2-7): DTGVSQNPRHKITKRGQNVTFRCDPISEHNRLYWYRQTLGQGPEFLTYFQNEAQLEKSRLLSDRFSAERPKGSFSTLEIQRTEQGDSAMYLCASSIATGSLYHEQYFGPGTRLTVT.

This clonotype has more than one count but fewer than ten. The V and J genes are TRBV15 and TRBJ2-2, with D uncertain. The CDR3 spans 13 residues. Trimming left V 5 bases short and J 6 bases short, with 10 bases between. The germline gives CDR1 LNHNV, CDR2 YYDKDF (reference sequence). CDR3 amino acids: CATSLPGAGELFF. DNA of the CDR3: TGTGCCACCAGCCTCCCGGGCGCCGGGGAGCTGTTTTTT. Variable domain in full (rest from reference TRBV15 and TRBJ2-2): DAMVIQNPRYQVTQFGKPVTLSCSQTLNHNVMYWYQQKSSQAPKLLFHYYDKDFNNEADTPDNFQSRRPNTSFCFLDIRSPGLGDTAMYLCATSLPGAGELFFGEGSRLTVL.

This sequence joins TRBV7-2 and TRBJ2-6; TRBD1 might be the D (6 bases). Trimming shortened V by 1 base and J by 5 bases, and 15 bases separated the two germline ends. Germline V CDR1 and CDR2: SGHTA, FQGNSA. CDR3 size: 17 residues. The CDR3 loop reads CASSLGQGLFRANVLTF. The CDR3 DNA sequence: TGTGCCAGCAGCTTAGGGCAGGGGCTTTTTAGGGCCAACGTCCTGACTTTC. Looking up the rest from reference TRBV7-2 and TRBJ2-6 gives the full variable domain: GAGVSQSPSNKVTEKGKDVELRCDPISGHTALYWYRQSLGQGLEFLIYFQGNSAPDKSGLPSDRFSAERTGGSVSTLTIQRTQQEDSAVYLCASSLGQGLFRANVLTFGAGSRLTVL.

The chain's CDR3 is CASSLADRNYGYTF. The CDR3 bases are TGTGCCAGCAGCTTAGCGGACAGGAACTATGGCTACACCTTC. This chain uses TRBV7-6 with TRBJ1-2, with 7 positions matching TRBD1. The V gene's germline CDR1 is SGHVS and CDR2 FNYEAQ. The V gene end was trimmed by 0 bases and the J gene end by 2 bases; junction bases not matched to a gene: 0. The CDR3 contains 14 residues.

The J gene is TRBJ1-2, the V gene TRBV11-2; weak D call: TRBD1 (6 bases). V gave up 8 bases and J gave up 4 bases, with 29 bases separating them. Germline loops: CDR1 SGHAT, CDR2 FQNNGV. The CDR3 runs to 18 residues. The chain's CDR3 is CASRPLIPTGGGGYGYTF. The CDR3 bases are TGTGCCAGCCGTCCCTTAATCCCAACCGGGGGAGGGGGCTATGGCTACACCTTC. Full variable domain (rest looked up from reference TRBV11-2 and TRBJ1-2): EAGVAQSPRYKIIEKRQSVAFWCNPISGHATLYWYQQILGQGPKLLIQFQNNGVVDDSQLPKDRFSAERLKGVDSTLKIQPAKLEDSAVYLCASRPLIPTGGGGYGYTFGSGTRLTVV.

This clonotype was picked up many times. The chain recombines TRBV12-3 or TRBV12-4 with TRBJ1-1; the match to TRBD1 covers 10 bases. The CDR3 is made up of 15 amino acids. Trimming at V came to 6 bases and at J to 0 bases, leaving 4 bases not matched to a gene. The CDR3 region is CASRPGTGVNTEAFF. Written as DNA, the CDR3 is TGTGCCAGCAGACCCGGGACAGGGGTGAACACTGAAGCTTTCTTT.

This clonotype appeared a few times. The chain uses TRBV5-6 and TRBJ2-7; no firm D call. The CDR3 is made up of 13 amino acids. Germline CDR1 reads SGHDT; CDR2 reads YYEEEE. Trimming cost V 2 bases and J 0 bases, with 6 bases left between them. This CDR3 is CASSFLHSYEQYV. The CDR3, as DNA: TGTGCCAGCAGCTTTCTCCACTCCTACGAGCAGTACGTC.

The V gene is TRBV5-1, the J gene TRBJ2-2; D gene uncertain. The CDR3 runs 13 residues. Germline V CDR1 and CDR2: SGHRS, YFSETQ. V gave up 7 bases and J gave up 0 bases, with 7 bases separating them. The CDR3 protein is CASRAANTGELFF. The CDR3 DNA sequence: TGCGCCAGCCGGGCCGCGAACACCGGGGAGCTGTTTTTT.